This entry concerns a single TCR beta chain. In its sample, this clonotype was seen a few times. The target of this receptor is not known. No per-base quality is available; no much larger clone lies one base away. These data belong to a study of blood T cells in healthy people across ages (dated by TCRdb to 2014 to 2015). A note on the overall study: Template switching captured roughly one uniquely barcoded TCR beta cDNA molecule per two T cells in model experiments. Age-related changes in TCR beta repertoire diversity were measured in the study by deep sequencing normalized with unique cDNA molecular identifiers. To avoid experimental bias, donors of different ages were randomly spread across the sequencing lanes. Four age groups were formed from the donors: young (average approximately 15 years), middle-aged (approximately 40), aged (approximately 60) and long-lived (more than 75). For two donors (one aged 18 to 30 and one aged 80 or older), the study analyzed two additional independent replicas of 1 million unique cDNA reads from the same blood draw. Overall study outcomes, separate from this receptor: Observed TCR beta diversity per million T cells fell roughly linearly with age, and a significant reduction was already apparent by age roughly 40. Observed TCR beta diversity correlated strongly with the percentage of naive T cells measured by flow cytometry. Because the CMV infection status of the donors was unknown, age-related changes in expanded clonotypes may potentially have been confounded. Total diversity estimates from one million sequenced T cells were considered lower bounds and underestimates. The long-lived group showed more naive CD4+ T cells, fewer expanded clones and increased TCR diversity than the aged group, suggesting age selection. Bulk unsorted PBMC profiling prevented conclusive comparison of naive and antigen-experienced compartments.

The library was built by means of 5' RACE. The sequencer listed for this sample is Illumina HiSeq 2500. The second PCR ran for about 6 to 12 cycles and used a J-beta primer mix along with a sample-barcoded 5' primer. Each TCR beta cDNA molecule received a unique molecular identifier from a template-switch 5' adaptor carrying 12 random nucleotides. Each sample yielded at least 3 million CDR3-containing paired-end reads. First-strand cDNA synthesis was performed from all RNA using the Mint cDNA synthesis kit, with priming by a TRBC-specific oligonucleotide. After uracil-DNA glycosylase treatment, a first 18-cycle PCR used universal primers M1SS and BC2_uni_R on all cDNA. Concerning the study's data processing: For normalization, 1 million high-quality reads were randomly selected from each sample, with every read carrying a distinct molecular identifier. Instead of being binned into consensus sequences, reads with shared molecular identifiers were discarded. MiTCR, run with a Q25 quality threshold and the strictest error-elimination algorithm, handled CDR3 identification, clonotype clustering and error correction. A nonparametric unseen species model with Euler transformation was used to estimate a lower bound on total TCR beta diversity. TCRdb reprocessing: public reads trimmed at Q25 with fastp, clones called with MiXCR, in-frame beta chains kept. Each CDR3 protein appears once, grouped with its most common genes and DNA. The V and J calls shown here were made by TCRdb, not taken from the authors' results. Present in this sample are more than 700,000 distinct CDR3 sequences, about 45% of which were seen just once. Less than 20% of the sample lies in the top ten.

Based on the germline V gene, the CDR1 and CDR2 sequences are MGHRA and YSYEKL. V and J are truncated by 2 bases and 5 bases respectively, leaving an intervening sequence of 16 bases. The CDR3 measures 15 amino acids from cysteine to phenylalanine. The retained sequence is limited to the CDR3, 45 bases, with the frame set at the first base. Systemically healthy Caucasian individuals from Russia, 39 in total and aged about 6 to 95 years, were included as donors. Each donor gave 8 to 10 milliliters of peripheral blood, collected into EDTA-treated Vacutainer tubes. Ficoll-Paque density-gradient centrifugation was used to isolate PBMCs, with at least 6 million per sample. Trizol reagent was used to extract total RNA from PBMCs, with at least 5.5 micrograms per sample. For every donor, flow cytometry on a PBMC aliquot measured the percentage of naive CD45RAhigh/CD27high T cells.

The material sequenced was blood. This sequence was found in an elderly man in good health. The sequence links TRBV4-1 to TRBJ2-7; the best D guess is TRBD2, with 7 bases matching. The CDR3 corresponds to CASSQNGGRFDEQYF. The bases are TGCGCCAGCAGCCAAAACGGGGGGCGGTTCGACGAGCAGTACTTC.